This record covers a single TCR beta chain. The data originate from a study of blood T cell repertoires in COVID-19. Per germline, CDR1 LGHDT and CDR2 YNNKEL (reference sequence). The CDR3 sequence is 17 residues long. The V end was cut by 6 bases, the J end by 0 bases, with 20 bases between. Profiling relied on immunoSEQ multiplex PCR, and the TCRdb table lists in-frame clones only, not all of them. The sample carries hundreds of thousands of clones, approximately 85% recorded once. This receptor was taken from a woman in her 70s with acute or convalescent COVID-19. This chain connects TRBV3-1 (or the pseudogene TRBV3-2) to TRBJ1-1; D gene uncertain. The sequenced material came from peripheral blood. The CDR3 here is CASSQSGGVSMNTEAFF. The CDR3 region has the DNA TGTGCCAGCAGTCAGAGCGGCGGGGTTTCCATGAACACTGAAGCTTTCTTT.